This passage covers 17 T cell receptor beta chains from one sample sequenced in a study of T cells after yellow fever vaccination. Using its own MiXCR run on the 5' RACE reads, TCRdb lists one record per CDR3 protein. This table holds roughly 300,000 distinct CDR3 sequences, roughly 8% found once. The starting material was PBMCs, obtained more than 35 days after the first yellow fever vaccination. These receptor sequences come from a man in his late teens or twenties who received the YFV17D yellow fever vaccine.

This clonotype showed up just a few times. The CDR3 region has the DNA TGTGCCAGTGAGCTTACGGGACAGGGCTACAATGAGCAGTTCTTC. Encoded protein: CASELTGQGYNEQFF. The V and J genes are TRBV7-2 and TRBJ2-1, with TRBD1 matching over 9 bases. The germline CDR1 and CDR2 sequences are SGHTA and FQGNSA. V trimming: 9 bases; J trimming: 3 bases; junction bases outside the gene matches: 9. The CDR3 runs 15 residues.

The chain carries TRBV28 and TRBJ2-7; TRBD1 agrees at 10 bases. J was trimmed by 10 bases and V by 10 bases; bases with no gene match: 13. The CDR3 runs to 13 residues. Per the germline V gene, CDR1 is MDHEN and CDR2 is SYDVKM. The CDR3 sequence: CATSTGGTRHQYV. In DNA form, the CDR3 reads TGTGCCACCTCGACAGGGGGCACACGTCACCAGTACGTC.

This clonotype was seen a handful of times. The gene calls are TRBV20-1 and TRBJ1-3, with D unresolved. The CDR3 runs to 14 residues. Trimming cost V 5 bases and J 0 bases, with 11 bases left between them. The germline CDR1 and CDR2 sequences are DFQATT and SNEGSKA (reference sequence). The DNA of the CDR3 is TGCAGTGCTCCGGACCGTTCCTCTGGAAACACCATATATTTT. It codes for CSAPDRSSGNTIYF.

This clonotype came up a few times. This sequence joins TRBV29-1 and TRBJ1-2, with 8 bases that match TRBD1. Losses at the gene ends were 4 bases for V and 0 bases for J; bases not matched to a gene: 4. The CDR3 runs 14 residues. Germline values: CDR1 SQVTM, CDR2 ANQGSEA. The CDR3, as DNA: TGCAGCGTTGCCCGGGACAGGTCTAACTATGGCTACACCTTC. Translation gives CSVARDRSNYGYTF.

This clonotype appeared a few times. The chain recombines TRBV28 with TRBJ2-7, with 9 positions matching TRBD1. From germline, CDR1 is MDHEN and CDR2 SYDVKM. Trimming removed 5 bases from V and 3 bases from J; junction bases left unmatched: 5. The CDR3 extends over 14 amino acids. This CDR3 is CASSRTGAGYEQYV. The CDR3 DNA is TGTGCCAGCAGTCGGACAGGGGCTGGCTACGAGCAGTACGTC.

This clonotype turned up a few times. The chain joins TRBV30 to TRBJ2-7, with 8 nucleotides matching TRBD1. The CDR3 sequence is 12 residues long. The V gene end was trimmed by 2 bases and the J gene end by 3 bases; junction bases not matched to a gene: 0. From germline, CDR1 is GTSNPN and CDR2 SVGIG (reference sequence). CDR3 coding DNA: TGTGCCTGGAGTACAGGGGGCTACGAGCAGTACTTC. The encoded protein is CAWSTGGYEQYF.

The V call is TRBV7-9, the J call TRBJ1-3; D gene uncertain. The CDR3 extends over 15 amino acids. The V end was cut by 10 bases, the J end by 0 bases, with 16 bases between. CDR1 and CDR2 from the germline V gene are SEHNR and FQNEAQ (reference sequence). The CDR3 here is CATLMVTYSGNTIYF. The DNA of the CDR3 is TGTGCCACCCTTATGGTTACCTACTCTGGAAACACCATATATTTT.

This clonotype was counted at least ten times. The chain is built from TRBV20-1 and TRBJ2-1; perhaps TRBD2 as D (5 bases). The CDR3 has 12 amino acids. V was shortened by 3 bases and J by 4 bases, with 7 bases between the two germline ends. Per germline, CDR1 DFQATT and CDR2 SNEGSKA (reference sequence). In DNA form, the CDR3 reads TGCAGTGCTAGGAGGGATTACAATGAGCAGTTCTTC. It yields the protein CSARRDYNEQFF.

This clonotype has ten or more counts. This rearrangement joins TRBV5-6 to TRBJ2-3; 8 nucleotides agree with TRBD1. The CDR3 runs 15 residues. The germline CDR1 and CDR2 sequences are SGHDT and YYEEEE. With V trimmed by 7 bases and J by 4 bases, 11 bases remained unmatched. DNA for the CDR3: TGTGCCAGCTCCTCGCAGGGGGCAGGAGCAGATACGCAGTATTTT. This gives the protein CASSSQGAGADTQYF.

As DNA, the CDR3 is TGTGCCAGCTCACCGACGGACAGGAATCAGCCCCAGCATTTT. Translating it yields CASSPTDRNQPQHF. This chain links TRBV18 with TRBJ1-5; 7 bases are shared with TRBD1. V trimming: 3 bases; J trimming: 4 bases; junction bases outside the gene matches: 3. CDR1 is KGHSH and CDR2 is LQKENI in the germline V gene. This CDR3 has 14 residues.

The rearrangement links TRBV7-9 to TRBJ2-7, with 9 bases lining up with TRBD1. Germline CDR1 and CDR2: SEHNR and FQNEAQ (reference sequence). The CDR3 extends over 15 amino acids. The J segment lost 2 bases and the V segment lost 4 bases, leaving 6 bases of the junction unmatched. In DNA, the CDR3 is TGTGCCAGCAGCTACCGACAGGGGGACCCCTACGAGCAGTACTTC. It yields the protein CASSYRQGDPYEQYF.

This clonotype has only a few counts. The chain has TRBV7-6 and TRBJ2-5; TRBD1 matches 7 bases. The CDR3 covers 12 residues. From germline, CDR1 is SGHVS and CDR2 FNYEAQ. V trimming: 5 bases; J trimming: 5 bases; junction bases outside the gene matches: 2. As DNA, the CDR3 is TGTGCCAGCAGCAAACAGGGGGAGACCCAGTACTTC. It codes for CASSKQGETQYF.

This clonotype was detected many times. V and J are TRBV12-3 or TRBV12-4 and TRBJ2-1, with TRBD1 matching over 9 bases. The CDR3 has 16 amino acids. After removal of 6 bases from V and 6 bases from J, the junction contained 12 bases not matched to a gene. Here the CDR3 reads CASSSTGGWVRNEQFF. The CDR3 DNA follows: TGTGCCAGCAGCTCGACAGGGGGTTGGGTACGCAATGAGCAGTTCTTC.

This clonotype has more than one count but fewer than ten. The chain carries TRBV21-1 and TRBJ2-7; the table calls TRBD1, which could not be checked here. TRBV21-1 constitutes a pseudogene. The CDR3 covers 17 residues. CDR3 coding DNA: TGTGCCAGCAGCAGTCCGGGACAGGGGGTGGGTACCTACGAGCAGTACTTC. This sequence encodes CASSSPGQGVGTYEQYF.

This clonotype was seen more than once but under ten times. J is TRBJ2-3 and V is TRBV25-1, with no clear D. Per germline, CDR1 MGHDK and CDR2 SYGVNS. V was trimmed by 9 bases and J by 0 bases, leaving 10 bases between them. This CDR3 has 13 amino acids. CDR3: CARNELSTDTQYF. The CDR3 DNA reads TGTGCCAGAAATGAACTTAGCACAGATACGCAGTATTTT.

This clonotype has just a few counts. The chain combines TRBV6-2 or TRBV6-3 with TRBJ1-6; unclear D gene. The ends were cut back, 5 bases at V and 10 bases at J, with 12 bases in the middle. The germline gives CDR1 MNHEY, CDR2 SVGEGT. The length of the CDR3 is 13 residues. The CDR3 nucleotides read TGTGCCAGCAGTAAAGAGAATGGCTCACCCCTCCACTTT. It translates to CASSKENGSPLHF.

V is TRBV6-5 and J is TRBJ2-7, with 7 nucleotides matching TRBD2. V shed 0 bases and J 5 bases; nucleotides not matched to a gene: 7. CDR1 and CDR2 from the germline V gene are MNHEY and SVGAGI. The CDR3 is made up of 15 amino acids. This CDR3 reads CASSYSTLSGDEQYF. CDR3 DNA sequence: TGTGCCAGCAGTTACTCGACGTTAAGCGGGGACGAGCAGTACTTC.